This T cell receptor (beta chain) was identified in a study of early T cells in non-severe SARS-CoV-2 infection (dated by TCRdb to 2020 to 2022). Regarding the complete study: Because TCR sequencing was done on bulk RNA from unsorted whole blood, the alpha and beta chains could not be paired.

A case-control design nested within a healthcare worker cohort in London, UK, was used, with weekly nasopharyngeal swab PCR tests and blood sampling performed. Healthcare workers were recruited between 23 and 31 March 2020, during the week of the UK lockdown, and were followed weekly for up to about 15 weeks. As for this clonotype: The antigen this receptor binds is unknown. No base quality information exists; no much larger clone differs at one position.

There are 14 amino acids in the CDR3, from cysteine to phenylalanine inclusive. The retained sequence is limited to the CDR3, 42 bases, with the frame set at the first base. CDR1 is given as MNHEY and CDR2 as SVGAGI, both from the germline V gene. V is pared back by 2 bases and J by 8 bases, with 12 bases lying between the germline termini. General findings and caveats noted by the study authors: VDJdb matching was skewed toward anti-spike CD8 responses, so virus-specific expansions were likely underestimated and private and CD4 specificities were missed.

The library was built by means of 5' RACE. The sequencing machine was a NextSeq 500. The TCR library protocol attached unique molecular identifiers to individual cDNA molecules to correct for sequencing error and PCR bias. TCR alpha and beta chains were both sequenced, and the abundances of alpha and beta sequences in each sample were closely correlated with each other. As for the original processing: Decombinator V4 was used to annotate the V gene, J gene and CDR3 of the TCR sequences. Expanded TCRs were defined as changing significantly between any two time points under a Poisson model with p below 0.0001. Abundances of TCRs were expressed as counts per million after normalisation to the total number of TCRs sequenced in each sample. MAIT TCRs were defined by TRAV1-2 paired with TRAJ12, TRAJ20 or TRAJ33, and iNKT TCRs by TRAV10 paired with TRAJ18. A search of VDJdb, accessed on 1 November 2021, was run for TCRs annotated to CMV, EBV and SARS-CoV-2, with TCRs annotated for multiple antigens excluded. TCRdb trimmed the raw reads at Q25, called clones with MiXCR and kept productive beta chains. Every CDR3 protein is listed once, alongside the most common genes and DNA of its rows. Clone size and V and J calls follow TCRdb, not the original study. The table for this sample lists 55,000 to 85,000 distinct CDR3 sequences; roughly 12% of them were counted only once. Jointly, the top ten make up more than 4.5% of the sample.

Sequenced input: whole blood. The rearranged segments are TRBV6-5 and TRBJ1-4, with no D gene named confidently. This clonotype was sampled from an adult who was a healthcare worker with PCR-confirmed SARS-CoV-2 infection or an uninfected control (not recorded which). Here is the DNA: TGTGCCAGCAGTTACATGTCCCGGAGGGAAAAACTGTTTTTT. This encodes CASSYMSRREKLFF.